These 16 T cell receptor beta chains were sequenced from one sample in a study of long-term antiretroviral therapy in people with HIV. With survey level as its setting, the immunoSEQ assay was v3.0. Profiling relied on immunoSEQ multiplex PCR, and the TCRdb table lists in-frame clones only, not all of them. The sample has tens of thousands of clones, 80% to 90% seen once. The sequencing here drew on unsorted PBMCs, taken 0.8 years before starting antiretroviral therapy. The receptor set was obtained from a man in his late teens or twenties with HIV.

The chain is built from TRBV7-2 and TRBJ1-4; TRBD1 agrees at 7 bases. The CDR3 runs to 14 residues. With 4 bases clipped from V and 7 bases from J, the junction kept 6 bases outside the gene matches. Germline CDR1 SGHTA, CDR2 FQGNSA. The CDR3 here is CASSYNRDSEKLFF. CDR3 coding DNA: TGTGCCAGCAGCTACAACCGGGACAGTGAAAAACTGTTTTTT.

This sequence joins TRBV5-5 and TRBJ2-7; possible D gene TRBD2, 6 bases. This CDR3 comprises 13 residues. The V end lost 6 bases, the J end lost 3 bases, and 13 bases lay between the germline ends. Germline V gives CDR1 SGHKS, CDR2 YYEKEE (reference sequence). As DNA, the CDR3 is TGTGCCAGCAAGGAAGGGGACTTCTACGAGCAGTACTTC. Translating it yields CASKEGDFYEQYF.

The chain is built from TRBV28 and TRBJ1-2, with D unclear. The CDR3 covers 13 residues. Trimming cost V 3 bases and J 2 bases, with 7 bases left between them. CDR1 MDHEN and CDR2 SYDVKM come from the germline V gene. CDR3 bases: TGTGCCAGCAGTTTCCCCCCCAACTATGGCTACACCTTC. Its protein product is CASSFPPNYGYTF.

The CDR3 DNA follows: TGTGCCAGCAGCTTTCGGTTTGGGGAGCTGTTTTTT. This gives the protein CASSFRFGELFF. The chain links TRBV9 to TRBJ2-2; D not certain. Germline V gene lookup returns CDR1 SGDLS and CDR2 YYNGEE. Trimming stripped 4 bases from V and 8 bases from J, with 9 bases between. CDR3 length: 12 residues.

The V gene is TRBV6-6, the J gene TRBJ1-2; 7 bases map to TRBD1. The CDR3 totals 14 residues. Germline loops: CDR1 MNHNY, CDR2 SVGAGI (reference sequence). V lost 4 bases and J lost 6; bases outside the gene matches: 8. The CDR3: CASSSQTGPHGYTF. CDR3 in DNA: TGTGCCAGCAGTTCCCAGACAGGGCCCCATGGCTACACCTTC.

The chain is built from TRBV20-1 and TRBJ1-1; D is uncertain. Germline values: CDR1 DFQATT, CDR2 SNEGSKA (reference sequence). Trimming removed 1 base from V and 2 bases from J, with 2 bases in between. The CDR3 has 11 amino acids. The CDR3 reads CSARGNTEAFF. The CDR3, as DNA: TGCAGTGCTAGAGGAAACACTGAAGCTTTCTTT.

In nucleotides, the CDR3 is TGTGCCAGCAGCTTAGTTGGGACTAGTGGTTACGAGCAGTACTTC. Translation gives CASSLVGTSGYEQYF. The V call is TRBV7-2, the J call TRBJ2-7, with 8 positions matching TRBD2. Germline CDR1 SGHTA, CDR2 FQGNSA. The CDR3 runs to 15 residues. J was trimmed by 4 bases and V by 1 base; bases with no gene match: 6.

The chain employs TRBV5-1 and TRBJ1-1; 8 bases match TRBD1. In germline, CDR1 is SGHRS, CDR2 YFSETQ. This CDR3 comprises 14 residues. V lost 2 bases and J lost 3; bases outside the gene matches: 3. The CDR3 region has the DNA TGCGCCAGCAGCTTTGGGACAGGAGACACTGAAGCTTTCTTT. Protein: CASSFGTGDTEAFF.

The V call is TRBV27, the J call TRBJ1-6; no clear D gene. The V gene lost 6 bases and the J gene lost 7 bases, with 7 bases spanning the gap. This CDR3 has 12 amino acids. CDR1 and CDR2 from the germline V gene are MNHEY and SMNVEV (reference sequence). Written as DNA, the CDR3 is TGTGCCAGCAGCGACCCAAATTCACCCCTCCACTTT. It translates to CASSDPNSPLHF.

This clone was found a few times. The rearrangement links TRBV2 to TRBJ2-7; 9 bases line up with TRBD2. This CDR3 has 14 residues. Germline V gene sequence: CDR1 SNHLY, CDR2 FYNNEI. The trim removed 3 bases at V and 5 bases at J, leaving 5 bases unmatched. CDR3 coding DNA: TGTGCCAGCAGTGACATAGCGGGAGACCACGAGCAGTACTTC. Residues: CASSDIAGDHEQYF.

CDR3 sequence reads: CASSFPNGYEQYF. CDR3 nucleotides: TGTGCCAGCAGCTTCCCCAACGGGTACGAGCAGTACTTC. The gene calls are TRBV5-4 and TRBJ2-7; D ambiguous. The CDR3 totals 13 residues. Germline V gene lookup returns CDR1 SGHNT and CDR2 YYREEE (reference sequence). Trimming removed 2 bases from V and 4 bases from J, with 10 bases in between.

The chain carries TRBV10-3 and TRBJ2-5, with 7 bases matching TRBD2. Trimming cost V 3 bases and J 5 bases; bases outside gene matches: 9. Germline loops: CDR1 ENHRY, CDR2 SYGVKD. This CDR3 comprises 15 residues. The CDR3 DNA sequence: TGTGCCATCAGTGAAGCGGGACCACCTTTGGAGACCCAGTACTTC. It translates to CAISEAGPPLETQYF.

The chain uses TRBV4-3 and TRBJ2-1; no clear D. The CDR3 is 13 amino acids. V lost 0 bases to trimming and J lost 9 bases, with 9 bases between them. Germline CDR1 and CDR2: LGHNA and YSLEER. The CDR3 DNA reads TGCGCCAGCAGCCAAGATTTAGGAGCTGAGCAGTTCTTC. It specifies CASSQDLGAEQFF.

This clone was recorded only once. The chain uses TRBV5-1 and TRBJ1-1, with 10 bases fitting TRBD1. The CDR3 has 16 residues. The V and J ends lost 0 bases and 4 bases, in that order; junction bases with no gene match: 6. The germline V gene has CDR1 SGHRS and CDR2 YFSETQ. The CDR3 DNA is TGCGCCAGCAGCTTGGGGACAGGGGGTTATGGCACTGAAGCTTTCTTT. Protein: CASSLGTGGYGTEAFF.

The rearrangement links TRBV19 to TRBJ1-1; D unclear. CDR1 is LNHDA and CDR2 is SQIVND in the germline V gene (reference sequence). The CDR3 runs to 12 residues. V lost 4 bases, J lost 7 bases, and 10 bases lay in between. The CDR3 DNA is TGTGCCAGTAGTACCCCGGGCCGTGAAGCTTTCTTT. This translates into CASSTPGREAFF.

V is TRBV7-2 and J is TRBJ1-4, with D tentatively TRBD1 (5 bases). CDR1 and CDR2 (germline): SGHTA, FQGNSA. The CDR3 is made up of 15 amino acids. V gave up 5 bases and J gave up 10 bases, with 20 bases separating them. The CDR3 bases are TGTGCCAGCAGCCTATGGGGAGGGGAGTGGGTAAAACTGTTTTTT. Translating it yields CASSLWGGEWVKLFF.